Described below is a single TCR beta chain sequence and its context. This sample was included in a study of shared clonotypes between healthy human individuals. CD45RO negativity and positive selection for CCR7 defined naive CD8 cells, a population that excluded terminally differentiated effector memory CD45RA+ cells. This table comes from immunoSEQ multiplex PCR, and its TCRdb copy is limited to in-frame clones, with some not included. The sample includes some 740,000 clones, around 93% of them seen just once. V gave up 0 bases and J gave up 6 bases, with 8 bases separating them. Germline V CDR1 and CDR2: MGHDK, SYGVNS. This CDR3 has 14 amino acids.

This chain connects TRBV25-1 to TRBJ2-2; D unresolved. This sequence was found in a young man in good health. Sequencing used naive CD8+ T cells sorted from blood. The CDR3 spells CASSEYLYAGELFF. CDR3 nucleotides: TGTGCCAGCAGTGAATATTTGTACGCCGGGGAGCTGTTTTTT.